Listed below are T cell receptor beta chains from one sample, sequenced in a study of T cells in Graves' hyperthyroidism and ophthalmopathy. Via MiXCR, TCRdb re-called the multiplex PCR reads, giving one row per CDR3 protein. This table has 500,000 to 650,000 distinct CDR3 sequences, approximately 14% appearing once. The sequencing sample was made of blood. These TCRs come from a woman aged 50 to 65 with Graves' ophthalmopathy. The CDR3 runs from the conserved cysteine through the conserved F or W. Each record gives: V gene, J gene, D gene, clone size, CDR3 DNA, CDR3 protein. The D gene is left open where the match is weak. Not all rows give a size; the values are once, few, many and, for expanded clones, a class.

TRBV4-2	TRBJ1-2	NA	few	TGTGCCAGCAGCCACCGGGAAAGTGGCTACACCTTC	CASSHRESGYTF
TRBV7-3	TRBJ2-1	NA	few	TGTGCCAGCAGGTCTAGCGAGACCAATGAGCAGTTCTTC	CASRSSETNEQFF
TRBV25-1	TRBJ1-6	NA	NA	TGTGCCAGCAGTGAATCACGGTGGAATTCACCCCTCCACTTT	CASSESRWNSPLHF
TRBV12-3/TRBV12-4	TRBJ1-1	TRBD1	many	TGTGCCAGCACCCGACAGGGGAACACTGAAGCTTTCTTT	CASTRQGNTEAFF
TRBV5-1	TRBJ2-2	TRBD2	many	TGCGCCAGCAAAAGGCCGGGACTAGCGGGACTTCACGGGGAGCTGTTTTTT	CASKRPGLAGLHGELFF
TRBV20-1	TRBJ2-1	TRBD2	many	TGCAGTGCTAAGAGTACTAGCGTGCGCTCCTACAATGAGCAGTTCTTC	CSAKSTSVRSYNEQFF
TRBV5-6	TRBJ1-5	NA	many	TGTGCCAGCAGCTTGGAGGGCTACGACGATGGGCCCCAGCATTTT	CASSLEGYDDGPQHF
TRBV29-1	TRBJ2-3	TRBD2	many	TGCAGCGTTGAGGGGCTAGCGGGAGGAAATACGCAGTATTTT	CSVEGLAGGNTQYF
TRBV7-9	TRBJ1-5	NA	many	TGTGCCAGCAGCTCGGACTTAACCCAGCCCCAGCATTTT	CASSSDLTQPQHF
TRBV7-7	TRBJ2-5	TRBD2	many	TGTGCTAGCAGTACTAGCGGGACCCGGGAGACCCAGTACTTC	CASSTSGTRETQYF
TRBV20-1	TRBJ2-1	TRBD2	NA	TGCAGTGCTATCGGAGCGGGAGAGCGGTACAATGAGCAGTTCTTC	CSAIGAGERYNEQFF
TRBV6-2/TRBV6-3	TRBJ2-7	NA	many	TGTGCCAGCAGGGACTACACCTACGAGCAGTACTTC	CASRDYTYEQYF
TRBV4-3	TRBJ2-2	NA	many	TGCGCCAGCAGCCAAGATGAAGGGGTTACCGGGGAGCTGTTTTTT	CASSQDEGVTGELFF
TRBV18	TRBJ2-3	NA	many	TGTGCCAGCTCACCTCCCTCGGGAAATCGGGATACGCAGTATTTT	CASSPPSGNRDTQYF
TRBV4-1	TRBJ2-1	TRBD2	many	TGCGCCAGCAGCCAAGATCATGGGGGGGGGTCATACAATGAGCAGTTCTTC	CASSQDHGGGSYNEQFF
TRBV7-2	TRBJ2-2	NA	NA	TGTGCCAGCAGCTCCCGGTCAGTACTCCAACCCGGGGAGCTGTTTTTT	CASSSRSVLQPGELFF
TRBV6-1	TRBJ2-7	NA	few	TGTGCCAGCAGCACCCTAGGACAGAGCTCCTACGAGCAGTACTTC	CASSTLGQSSYEQYF
TRBV7-2	TRBJ2-7	NA	many	TGTGCCAGCAGCACCACGTGGGAGGATAGGTACGAGCAGTACTTC	CASSTTWEDRYEQYF